This is a list of T cell receptor beta chains from one sample in a study of Graves' ophthalmopathy and Graves' hyperthyroidism. TCRdb redid the calling of the multiplex PCR reads with MiXCR, one entry per CDR3 protein. The sample shows about half a million distinct CDR3 sequences, 14% of them seen only once. Source material: blood. Receptors were obtained from a woman aged 25 to 39 with Graves' ophthalmopathy. CDR3s include the opening cysteine and the closing phenylalanine or tryptophan. D genes are given only for firm matches. Size is omitted from some rows. Given values are once, few, many or a class for expanded clones.

.,many,TRBV28,TRBJ1-5,TGTGCCAGCAGGGCCGGAGGTGATAGCAATCAGCCCCAGCATTTT,CASRAGGDSNQPQHF
.,many,TRBV19,TRBJ1-5,TGTGCCAGTAGTATGGGGCAGAATCAGCCCCAGCATTTT,CASSMGQNQPQHF
.,many,TRBV11-2,TRBJ2-7,TGTGCCAGCAAAACAAGGGGGATTTCCTACGAGCAGTACTTC,CASKTRGISYEQYF
TRBD1,many,TRBV12-3/TRBV12-4,TRBJ1-1,TGTGCCAGCAGTATCAGGACAGGGGGATCGGAAGCTTTCTTT,CASSIRTGGSEAFF
.,many,TRBV12-3/TRBV12-4,TRBJ1-1,TGTGCCAGTACCGCAGGGTACACTGAAGCTTTCTTT,CASTAGYTEAFF
TRBD2,.,TRBV6-1,TRBJ2-5,TGTGCCAGCAGTACCGGGGGGGCCTGGGAGACCCAGTACTTC,CASSTGGAWETQYF
TRBD1,many,TRBV6-5,TRBJ1-5,TGTGCCAGCAGTTACCCCGGGACAGGGCGTAATCAGCCCCAGCATTTT,CASSYPGTGRNQPQHF
.,many,TRBV15,TRBJ2-7,TGTGCCACCAGCTATTCACGGCAGGCTGGCCACGAGCAGTACTTC,CATSYSRQAGHEQYF
.,.,TRBV6-5,TRBJ2-4,TGTGCCACCATTTCGGACTCTGCCAAAAACACTCAGTACTTC,CATISDSAKNTQYF
.,many,TRBV19,TRBJ1-2,TGTGCCAGTAGTATCGGCAGTAACTATGGCTACACCTTC,CASSIGSNYGYTF
.,many,TRBV28,TRBJ1-3,TGTGCCAGCACAGGAAGCTCTGGAAACACCATATATTTT,CASTGSSGNTIYF
TRBD2,many,TRBV11-2,TRBJ2-7,TGTGCCAGCAGCCCTCAGCTGGGACTAGGCTCCTACGAGCAGTACTTC,CASSPQLGLGSYEQYF
TRBD2,.,TRBV6-5,TRBJ2-7,TGTGCCAGCAGTTTCCAGCGGGGGGACGGCGAGCAGTACTTC,CASSFQRGDGEQYF
.,many,TRBV6-1,TRBJ1-5,TGTGCCAGCAGTGATTTGGGTCAGCCCCAGCATTTT,CASSDLGQPQHF
.,many,TRBV28,TRBJ2-4,TGTGCCAGCACTACAGGTTTACTAGCCAAAAACATTCAGTACTTC,CASTTGLLAKNIQYF
.,many,TRBV2,TRBJ2-7,TGTGCCAGCAGATACGTGGGCAATGCCTACGAGCAGTACTTC,CASRYVGNAYEQYF
.,many,TRBV15,TRBJ2-5,TGTGCCACCAGCGGAATCAGGGGCAGAGAGACCCAGTACTTC,CATSGIRGRETQYF
.,many,TRBV6-5,TRBJ2-7,TGTGCCAGCAGTTACCGGCCAGGGGACTCCTACGAGCAGTACTTC,CASSYRPGDSYEQYF
TRBD1,many,TRBV27,TRBJ2-7,TGTGCCAGCAGTTTCGGACAGGGGCGGCACGAGCAGTACTTC,CASSFGQGRHEQYF
.,few,TRBV9,TRBJ2-7,TGTGCCAGCAGCGCGGAGGGAGACCGCCGTTACGAGCAGTACTTC,CASSAEGDRRYEQYF
.,many,TRBV20-1,TRBJ1-5,TGCAGTGCTAAGGGGTTTGGGGGGCTGAGCAATCAGCCCCAGCATTTT,CSAKGFGGLSNQPQHF
.,many,TRBV20-1,TRBJ1-1,TGCAGTGCTAGAGACCCGGGGATGAACACTGAAGCTTTCTTT,CSARDPGMNTEAFF
.,.,TRBV20-1,TRBJ2-7,TGCAGTGCTAGAGGCCCGAGGACCTCAACTGGCGAGCAGTACTTC,CSARGPRTSTGEQYF
.,.,TRBV6-5,TRBJ1-5,TGTGCCAGCAGTTACGGCGGTGACCGCCGATACAATCAGCCCCAGCATTTT,CASSYGGDRRYNQPQHF
.,.,TRBV2,TRBJ1-6,TGTGCCAGCACTCTACACCGCCAAGGAGGACCTAATTCACCCCTCCACTTT,CASTLHRQGGPNSPLHF
.,many,TRBV28,TRBJ2-7,TGTGCCAGCAGTTCCCCCTTAAAACCCTACGAGCAGTACTTC,CASSSPLKPYEQYF
.,many,TRBV20-1,TRBJ2-7,TGCAGTGCTAGTAATCCCCTTTACGAGCAGTACTTC,CSASNPLYEQYF
.,many,TRBV12-3/TRBV12-4,TRBJ1-2,TGTGCCAGCAGTAAGACAGTCTATGGCTACACCTTC,CASSKTVYGYTF
.,.,TRBV2,TRBJ1-3,TGTGCCAGCAGTGAAACAAACACCATATATTTT,CASSETNTIYF
.,many,TRBV6-1,TRBJ1-1,TGTGCCAGCAGTGAGCGGAGGGGGATGAACACTGAAGCTTTCTTT,CASSERRGMNTEAFF
.,many,TRBV6-2/TRBV6-3,TRBJ1-2,TGTGCCAGCAGTTACGCCTGGGGGCTGTATGGCTACACCTTC,CASSYAWGLYGYTF
.,many,TRBV7-8,TRBJ1-2,TGTGCCAGCAGCCTAACCAACAGCTATGGCTACACCTTC,CASSLTNSYGYTF
TRBD1,few,TRBV11-2,TRBJ2-6,TGTGCCAGCAGCGACATACAGGGGACTGGGGCCAACGTCCTGACTTTC,CASSDIQGTGANVLTF
TRBD2,many,TRBV10-3,TRBJ2-7,TGTGCCATCAGTGAGTCTGTATCGGGACTAGCGGGCACCTACGAGCAGTACTTC,CAISESVSGLAGTYEQYF
TRBD2,many,TRBV4-1,TRBJ2-2,TGCGCCAGCAGCCGGGGGACTAGCGGGACCACGAACACCGGGGAGCTGTTTTTT,CASSRGTSGTTNTGELFF
TRBD1,.,TRBV25-1,TRBJ2-7,TGTGCCAGCAGTGGATCAACAGGGGTGATCGAGCAGTACTTC,CASSGSTGVIEQYF
TRBD2,many,TRBV15,TRBJ2-7,TGTGCCACCAGCGGAACTAGCGGCCGCTACGAGCAGTACTTC,CATSGTSGRYEQYF
.,many,TRBV6-2/TRBV6-3,TRBJ2-7,TGTGCCAGCAGTTACGGGGTCCCCAACGAGCAGTACTTC,CASSYGVPNEQYF
.,many,TRBV27,TRBJ2-5,TGTGCCAGCAGCCGGGACACCGAAGAGACCCAGTACTTC,CASSRDTEETQYF
.,many,TRBV6-2/TRBV6-3,TRBJ1-6,TGTGCCAGCAGTTCCCATTTATATTCACCCCTCCACTTT,CASSSHLYSPLHF
.,many,TRBV29-1,TRBJ2-7,TGCAGCGTTGACTCCGAGGCGCCCAACGAGCAGTACTTC,CSVDSEAPNEQYF
.,.,TRBV6-1,TRBJ1-1,TGTGCCAGCAGAGACAGAAGCCCCGTGGGCACTGAAGCTTTCTTT,CASRDRSPVGTEAFF
.,many,TRBV28,TRBJ1-2,TGTGCCAGCAGGGGCCGGGGGAGCAACTATGGCTACACCTTC,CASRGRGSNYGYTF
.,many,TRBV2,TRBJ1-1,TGTGCCAGCGACCGACCCGGTGGGAACACTGAAGCTTTCTTT,CASDRPGGNTEAFF
.,.,TRBV28,TRBJ1-1,TGTGCCAGCAGTTTAATACAGGGAGGCAACACTGAAGCTTTCTTT,CASSLIQGGNTEAFF
TRBD1,many,TRBV24-1,TRBJ2-7,TGTGCCACCGCTGAGGGACAGGGGAGGAATCCCGAGCAGTACTTC,CATAEGQGRNPEQYF
.,many,TRBV27,TRBJ1-5,TGTGCCAGCAGTATATACGGTTGGGGAAGCAATCAGCCCCAGCATTTT,CASSIYGWGSNQPQHF
TRBD1,many,TRBV12-3/TRBV12-4,TRBJ1-1,TGTGCCAGCAGACGAAGACAGGGACAGACTGAAGCTTTCTTT,CASRRRQGQTEAFF
.,many,TRBV11-2,TRBJ1-5,TGTGCCAGCAGCATTGGACAGAATCAGCCCCAGCATTTT,CASSIGQNQPQHF
TRBD1,many,TRBV27,TRBJ2-7,TGTGCCAGCAGTTGGGTCGGAACAGGGGCCCCCTACGAGCAGTACTTC,CASSWVGTGAPYEQYF
.,many,TRBV28,TRBJ1-3,TGTGCCAGCAGCCGCGGGGGGCTTTTGGACACCATATATTTT,CASSRGGLLDTIYF